Each of the 9 T cell receptor beta chains below was sequenced from the same sample in a study of blood T cell repertoires in COVID-19. TCRdb keeps only in-frame clones here, not all; method: immunoSEQ multiplex PCR. Here the sample spans 150,000 to 200,000 clones, 92% being singletons. The sequenced material came from peripheral blood. Receptors were obtained from a man aged 30 to 39 with COVID-19, enrolled during active disease.

The chain links TRBV28 to TRBJ2-3, with a possible D match to TRBD2 (6 bases). Germline V gene lookup returns CDR1 MDHEN and CDR2 SYDVKM. Between the trimmed V and J ends, which lost 8 bases and 9 bases, there was a span of 9 bases. The CDR3 runs to 10 residues. The chain's CDR3 is CASGTVTQYF. The DNA of the CDR3 is TGTGCCAGCGGGACTGTCACGCAGTATTTT.

The chain is built from TRBV7-2 and TRBJ2-7; 9 bases agree with TRBD1. In germline, CDR1 is SGHTA, CDR2 FQGNSA. With 5 bases clipped from V and 6 bases from J, the junction kept 8 bases outside the gene matches. The length of the CDR3 is 14 residues. CDR3 protein: CASSTRGQGFEQYF. The CDR3 region has the DNA TGTGCCAGCAGCACCCGGGGACAGGGATTCGAGCAGTACTTC.

The chain is built from TRBV18 and TRBJ2-1, with 10 positions matching TRBD2. The CDR3 has 15 residues. The V gene end was trimmed by 3 bases and the J gene end by 2 bases; junction bases not matched to a gene: 1. Germline CDR1 KGHSH, CDR2 LQKENI. CDR3 DNA: TGTGCCAGCTCACCCCTAGCGGGGGCCTACAATGAGCAGTTCTTC. Translating it yields CASSPLAGAYNEQFF. The full variable domain, completed using reference TRBV18 and TRBJ2-1, is NAGVMQNPRHLVRRRGQEARLRCSPMKGHSHVYWYRQLPEEGLKFMVYLQKENIIDESGMPKERFSAEFPKEGPSILRIQQVVRGDSAAYFCASSPLAGAYNEQFFGPGTRLTVL.

The chain recombines TRBV20-1 with TRBJ2-3, with a possible D match to TRBD1 (6 bases). The CDR3 has 15 residues. Germline V gives CDR1 DFQATT, CDR2 SNEGSKA (reference sequence). V was trimmed by 3 bases and J by 1 base, leaving 14 bases between them. The CDR3 DNA follows: TGCAGTGCTAGTCTGGGGGCTCTCGGCACAGATACGCAGTATTTT. This encodes CSASLGALGTDTQYF.

This clone appeared once. The chain combines TRBV24-1 with TRBJ1-5, with D possibly matching TRBD1 (6 bases). V was cut by 2 bases and J by 6 bases, with 19 bases left in between. The CDR3 consists of 17 residues. Germline V gives CDR1 KGHDR, CDR2 SFDVKD. The CDR3 protein is CATSDSLGGAWGQPQHF. CDR3 in DNA: TGTGCCACCAGTGATTCCCTGGGGGGGGCGTGGGGTCAGCCCCAGCATTTT.

The chain recombines TRBV14 with TRBJ2-7; D call uncertain. This CDR3 contains 19 residues. CDR1 is SGHDN, CDR2 FVKESK, per germline. V was clipped by 1 base and J by 2 bases, with 24 bases between them. This chain's CDR3 is CASSQAPPPELVTPYEQYF. The CDR3 DNA reads TGTGCCAGCAGCCAAGCCCCACCACCTGAACTCGTAACCCCCTACGAGCAGTACTTC.

The chain is built from TRBV11-2 and TRBJ1-3; tentative D call: TRBD1 (6 bases). The germline CDR1 and CDR2 sequences are SGHAT and FQNNGV. There are 15 residues in the CDR3. V was shortened by 1 base and J by 4 bases, with 11 bases between the two germline ends. The CDR3 nucleotides read TGTGCCAGCAGCTTAGGGCAGGGGAGAGGAAACACCATATATTTT. Amino acid sequence: CASSLGQGRGNTIYF.

The chain couples TRBV6-5 to TRBJ1-5, with D unclear. V was pared by 5 bases and J by 7 bases, with 9 bases between. This CDR3 spans 12 amino acids. CDR1 MNHEY and CDR2 SVGAGI come from the germline V gene. The CDR3 sequence is CASSTARQPQHF. DNA for the CDR3: TGTGCCAGCAGTACGGCTAGGCAGCCCCAGCATTTT.

The CDR3: CASSPRTGRSNYGYTF. DNA for the CDR3: TGTGCCAGCAGCCCTCGGACAGGTCGATCTAACTATGGCTACACCTTC. The chain is built from TRBV7-2 and TRBJ1-2; TRBD1 agrees at 7 bases. This CDR3 spans 16 amino acids. The V segment lost 5 bases and the J segment 0 bases; nucleotides outside the gene matches: 9. CDR1 and CDR2 (germline): SGHTA, FQGNSA.